This T cell receptor (beta chain) comes out of a study of blood T cell repertoires in COVID-19. Background on the study: In each case, the material was cDNA or gDNA derived from T cells, B-cell-depleted T cells, or PBMCs.

Trimming cost V 0 bases and J 3 bases; bases outside gene matches: 4. This CDR3 has 15 residues. Germline lookup yields CDR1 LNHNV and CDR2 YYDKDF (reference sequence). The assay was immunoSEQ multiplex PCR, and TCRdb's table has in-frame clones only and misses some. The repertoire holds around 110,000 clones, with about nine tenths as singletons. V usage is TRBV15 and J usage is TRBJ2-7; TRBD2 matches 8 bases. Material for sequencing was peripheral blood. This clonotype originated in a middle-aged man with acute or convalescent COVID-19. Here the CDR3 DNA reads TGTGCCACCAGCAGAGATTCGGGGGGGGTCTACGAGCAGTACTTC. It yields the protein CATSRDSGGVYEQYF.